The next 11 T cell receptor beta chains were all read from a single sample in a study of shared clonotypes between healthy human individuals. Generated by immunoSEQ multiplex PCR, the TCRdb table keeps only in-frame clones and is missing some. This table has roughly 2.2 million clones, 85% to 95% appearing once. Material: naive CD4+ T cells from PBMCs. The sample's subset: CD45RA+ positively selected. The receptor set was obtained from a man younger than 30 in good health. Some clones in this sample may be carry-over from other donors' samples.

The rearrangement joins TRBV4-2 to TRBJ1-3; unclear D gene. The CDR3 length is 16 residues. Trimming took off 0 bases at V and 0 bases at J, with 9 bases between the two ends. Per germline, CDR1 LGHNA and CDR2 YNFKEQ. CDR3 loop: CASSQEGTSSGNTIYF. CDR3 coding DNA: TGTGCCAGCAGCCAAGAAGGCACAAGCTCTGGAAACACCATATATTTT.

The count of this clone is one. The chain links TRBV11-2 to TRBJ1-2; 7 positions agree with TRBD1. V lost 3 bases to trimming and J lost 6 bases; unmatched junction nucleotides: 7. There are 14 residues in the CDR3. Germline CDR1 reads SGHAT; CDR2 reads FQNNGV. CDR3 protein: CASSLETGADGYTF. In DNA, the CDR3 is TGTGCCAGCAGCTTGGAAACAGGGGCGGATGGCTACACCTTC.

This chain uses TRBV19 with TRBJ1-2; unclear D gene. V was trimmed by 5 bases and J by 4 bases, leaving 14 bases between them. Germline V gives CDR1 LNHDA, CDR2 SQIVND (reference sequence). CDR3 size: 14 residues. CDR3 DNA: TGTGCCAGTAGTGATCCCCGGGGAGGCTATGGCTACACCTTC. Translating gives CASSDPRGGYGYTF.

V and J are TRBV4-3 and TRBJ2-3; maybe TRBD2 (6 bases). CDR3 length equals 16 residues. V gave up 4 bases and J gave up 4 bases, with 18 bases separating them. Per the germline V gene, CDR1 is LGHNA and CDR2 is YSLEER. This CDR3 is CASSPMKGGVPDTQYF. The CDR3 nucleotides are TGCGCCAGCAGCCCCATGAAGGGAGGCGTCCCAGATACGCAGTATTTT.

The table lists this clone with a few counts. The chain links TRBV11-2 to TRBJ1-1, with D perhaps matching TRBD1 (6 bases). The CDR3 runs 17 residues. Germline loops: CDR1 SGHAT, CDR2 FQNNGV. V lost 5 bases, J lost 4 bases, and 23 bases lay in between. The CDR3 loop reads CASSPPGAQGLVTEAFF. CDR3 DNA: TGTGCCAGCAGCCCCCCGGGGGCGCAGGGGCTGGTCACTGAAGCTTTCTTT.

CDR3 sequence: CASSESLTGYGYTF. CDR3 coding DNA: TGTGCCAGCAGTGAATCTTTAACAGGTTATGGCTACACCTTC. This rearrangement joins TRBV25-1 to TRBJ1-2, with D maybe TRBD1 (5 bases). Trimming removed 1 base at V and 5 bases at J, with 11 bases between. The CDR3 has 14 amino acids. Germline values: CDR1 MGHDK, CDR2 SYGVNS.

V gene TRBV19 combines with J gene TRBJ2-1; 7 bases match TRBD2. Trimming removed 3 bases from V and 10 bases from J; junction bases left unmatched: 9. CDR3 size: 14 residues. Germline loops: CDR1 LNHDA, CDR2 SQIVND (reference sequence). This CDR3 reads CASSIFGGDGEQFF. The CDR3 DNA sequence: TGTGCCAGTAGTATTTTTGGGGGGGATGGAGAGCAGTTCTTC.

The rearrangement uses TRBV6-1 and TRBJ1-2; 9 bases are a match to TRBD1. The CDR3 consists of 17 residues. The germline CDR1 and CDR2 sequences are MNHNS and SASEGT. The trim removed 1 base at V and 8 bases at J, leaving 14 bases unmatched. CDR3 bases: TGTGCCAGCAGTGAAGGTTTGGGACAGGGCAAACACCTCGGCTACACCTTC. It translates to CASSEGLGQGKHLGYTF.

This chain links TRBV7-9 with TRBJ2-1; D remains unclear. CDR1 SEHNR and CDR2 FQNEAQ come from the germline V gene (reference sequence). The CDR3 loop spans 11 amino acids. The V end was cut by 4 bases, the J end by 10 bases, with 8 bases between. Written as DNA, the CDR3 is TGTGCCAGCAGCTCCAGCTTCGAGCAGTTCTTC. Amino acid sequence: CASSSSFEQFF.

The CDR3 protein is CASSLPSGTPQGDIQYF. The CDR3 DNA reads TGCGCCAGCAGCCTCCCCTCCGGGACTCCCCAGGGAGACATTCAGTACTTC. This chain links TRBV5-1 with TRBJ2-4, with D perhaps matching TRBD2 (6 bases). The germline V and J ends were trimmed by 4 bases and 8 bases, with 25 bases remaining between them. CDR1 and CDR2 (germline): SGHRS, YFSETQ. The CDR3 sequence is 17 residues long.

The rearrangement links TRBV5-1 to TRBJ2-1; D is unclear. V lost 0 bases and J lost 6, with 10 bases in between. CDR3 size: 14 residues. Per the germline V gene, CDR1 is SGHRS and CDR2 is YFSETQ. The CDR3 reads CASSLGAQGNEQFF. As DNA, the CDR3 is TGCGCCAGCAGCTTGGGGGCCCAAGGCAATGAGCAGTTCTTC.